This T cell receptor beta chain emerged from a study of blood T cell repertoires in COVID-19 (dated by TCRdb to the early 2020s). As for the study more broadly: Samples from collaborators originated in the United States, Italy and Spain and spanned both the acute and convalescent phases of COVID-19. The material from the prospective study consisted of cDNA or gDNA derived from T cells, B-cell-depleted T cells, or PBMCs. Deeply sampled blood TCRbeta repertoires from subjects exposed to, actively infected with, or recovered from COVID-19 were included in the dataset. A freely available public database, intended as a resource for researchers studying the immune response to SARS-CoV-2, is where the repertoires were released. Samples came from the ongoing ImmuneRACE study (first 160 participants) plus 1,254 subjects from 6 global collaborators. A de-identified subject ID, COVID-19 status, age in years and sex were almost always included in the sample metadata. Where available, HLA class I and class II types were taken from metadata supplied by the sample provider and were not determined by assay-based typing. Overall study outcomes, separate from this receptor: The quantity of clinical and demographic metadata differed by source and by participant and was supplied without curation.

Reading from cysteine to phenylalanine, the CDR3 counts 17 amino acids. Just CDR3 DNA is preserved here, 51 bases in frame from base 1. The CDR1 and CDR2 encoded by the germline V gene are MDHEN and SYDVKM. V is cut back by 4 bases and J by 1 base, with 9 bases in the junction unmatched. Note on this clone: What this receptor recognizes is not known. Within one base of it there is no much larger clone, and no base qualities were kept.

One collaborating source in Seattle enrolled patients during active infection and followed them longitudinally through the course of disease. Collaborating institutions collected whole blood in K2EDTA tubes following their own protocols. For TCRbeta analysis, collaborators shipped samples as frozen whole blood, isolated PBMCs, or DNA extracted from either of those sample types. The immunoSEQ Assay, a bias-controlled multiplex PCR, was used to amplify TCRbeta CDR3 regions from genomic DNA. Per the original workflow: The number of nucleated cells in each sample was estimated by amplification of reference gene primers within the assay. Sequence reads were collapsed and filtered to measure the absolute abundance of every unique TCRbeta CDR3 rearrangement. Productive Simpson clonality was computed per sample as the square root of Simpson's diversity index over productive rearrangements. Sourced from immuneACCESS, this table was stored by TCRdb with only in-frame sequences that have V and J called. A share of the clones is absent; for the studies checked, an unresolved V gene accounts for under half, and the remainder has no known explanation. D and trimming come from the DNA, and the V and J calls and clone size come from that table. In this sample the table shows roughly 200,000 clones, around 80% of which occur a single time. Approximately 12% of the sample is held by the ten biggest clonotypes.

This clonotype was obtained from a woman at least 80 years old with COVID-19, enrolled during active disease. Input material: peripheral blood. This chain is built from TRBV28 and TRBJ2-5; TRBD2 agrees with 10 junctional bases. The nucleotide sequence reads as follows: TGTGCCAGCAGTTCTCCATCTAGCGGGGGAGTCCAAGAGACCCAGTACTTC. It codes for CASSSPSSGGVQETQYF.